One and the same sample provided the 25 T cell receptor beta chains below, sequenced in a study of vaccination effects on CD4 cells after COVID-19. Libraries were prepared by immunoSEQ multiplex PCR; TCRdb keeps only in-frame clonotypes and omits some of them. Of about 48,000 clones in the sample, approximately 79% were seen once. Which antigens these TCRs recognize remains unknown. Prior to sequencing, the ViraFEST assay stimulated PBMC with viral peptide pools, which expanded the antigen-specific CD4+ T cells. Cells that had been cultured for approximately eleven days were the source of isolated CD4+ T cells. All vaccine recipients tested negative for nucleocapsid antibodies and had never contracted SARS-CoV-2 infection. Sequences were derived from CD4+ T cells from PBMCs cultured with HCoV-OC43 spike peptides, sampled before COVID-19 vaccination. The subset denotes: HCoV-OC43 spike overlapping peptide pool stimulation. The receptors originated from a human donor who received a COVID-19 vaccine.

The chain is built from TRBV6-1 and TRBJ1-5; D is possibly TRBD1 (6 bases). This CDR3 has 16 amino acids. The V gene's germline CDR1 is MNHNS and CDR2 SASEGT. V dropped 4 bases and J dropped 1 base, with 14 bases sitting between them. CDR3 sequence: CASSVTGMGSNQPQHF. For the CDR3, the DNA is TGTGCCAGCAGTGTTACAGGGATGGGGAGCAATCAGCCCCAGCATTTT.

The chain recombines TRBV19 with TRBJ1-5; D uncertain. Germline CDR1 LNHDA, CDR2 SQIVND (reference sequence). With 0 bases removed from V and 3 bases from J, the gap between germline ends came to 3 bases. CDR3 length: 13 amino acids. The CDR3 DNA is TGTGCCAGTAGTATAGATAACAATCAGCCCCAGCATTTT. Translating it yields CASSIDNNQPQHF.

The chain is built from TRBV6-5 and TRBJ1-1; D gene unclear. Trimming stripped 6 bases from V and 3 bases from J, with 11 bases between. Germline lookup yields CDR1 MNHEY and CDR2 SVGAGI. This CDR3 has 13 residues. In DNA form, the CDR3 reads TGTGCCAGCAGCCGACCCTATGACACTGAAGCTTTCTTT. Translated: CASSRPYDTEAFF.

The genes are TRBV9 and TRBJ2-3; 7 nucleotides line up with TRBD2. Germline V gives CDR1 SGDLS, CDR2 YYNGEE. V trimming: 3 bases; J trimming: 2 bases; junction bases outside the gene matches: 9. The CDR3 consists of 16 residues. CDR3 nucleotides: TGTGCCAGCAGCGCCCTGCGGGGAGGGAACACAGATACGCAGTATTTT. Residues: CASSALRGGNTDTQYF. Combining the CDR3 with reference TRBV9 and TRBJ2-3 gives the whole variable domain DSGVTQTPKHLITATGQRVTLRCSPRSGDLSVYWYQQSLDQGLQFLIQYYNGEERAKGNILERFSAQQFPDLHSELNLSSLELGDSALYFCASSALRGGNTDTQYFGPGTRLTVL.

J is TRBJ1-5 and V is TRBV19; D is undetermined. The CDR3 covers 13 residues. The ends were cut back, 7 bases at V and 5 bases at J, with 12 bases in the middle. Per the germline V gene, CDR1 is LNHDA and CDR2 is SQIVND (reference sequence). The CDR3 protein is CASTYGVDQPQHF. The CDR3 DNA sequence: TGTGCCAGTACCTACGGCGTGGATCAGCCCCAGCATTTT.

The chain carries TRBV5-4 and TRBJ2-3; 15 bases line up with TRBD2. The CDR3 spans 17 residues. Looked up from germline, CDR1 is SGHNT and CDR2 is YYREEE (reference sequence). With 2 bases clipped from V and 4 bases from J, the junction kept 5 bases outside the gene matches. CDR3 bases: TGTGCCAGCAGCTTTAAGGGACTAGCGGGGGGCTCAGATACGCAGTATTTT. Protein sequence: CASSFKGLAGGSDTQYF.

This chain links TRBV25-1 with TRBJ2-7; TRBD1 might be the D (6 bases). Germline V gene data show CDR1 as MGHDK and CDR2 as SYGVNS. There are 13 residues in the CDR3. V gave up 4 bases and J gave up 2 bases, with 9 bases separating them. CDR3 region: CASSADSTYEQYV. The CDR3 coding sequence is TGTGCCAGCAGTGCGGACAGCACCTACGAGCAGTACGTC.

This chain uses TRBV6-5 with TRBJ1-2, with D perhaps TRBD1 (5 bases). In germline, CDR1 is MNHEY, CDR2 SVGAGI. The V gene lost 2 bases and the J gene lost 7 bases, with 8 bases spanning the gap. This CDR3 contains 12 residues. CDR3 coding DNA: TGTGCCAGCAGTTACCCCGGGGGTGGCTACACCTTC. This codes for CASSYPGGGYTF.

The chain has TRBV30 and TRBJ1-3; the match to TRBD1 covers 8 bases. The CDR3 extends over 12 amino acids. J lost 4 bases, V lost 5 bases, and 1 base had no gene match. Per the germline V gene, CDR1 is GTSNPN and CDR2 is SVGIG (reference sequence). CDR3 in amino acids: CAWGTGGNTIYF. The CDR3 nucleotides read TGTGCCTGGGGGACAGGCGGAAACACCATATATTTT.

V is TRBV6-4 and J is TRBJ2-3; tentatively, D is TRBD1 (5 bases). Germline values: CDR1 MRHNA, CDR2 SNTAGT. Trimming removed 5 bases from V and 3 bases from J, with 9 bases in between. CDR3 length: 13 residues. The CDR3 nucleotides are TGTGCCAGCAGTAGACAGCTGACAGATACGCAGTATTTT. Translating gives CASSRQLTDTQYF.

The J gene is TRBJ2-3, the V gene TRBV9; possible D gene TRBD2, 7 bases. The CDR3 covers 14 residues. The V end was cut by 1 base, the J end by 10 bases, with 16 bases between. Germline CDR1 is SGDLS and CDR2 is YYNGEE. This CDR3 is CASSVSTSGGAQYF. CDR3 coding DNA: TGTGCCAGCAGCGTATCAACTTCGGGGGGCGCGCAGTATTTT. Drawing the rest from reference TRBV9 and TRBJ2-3, the complete variable domain is DSGVTQTPKHLITATGQRVTLRCSPRSGDLSVYWYQQSLDQGLQFLIQYYNGEERAKGNILERFSAQQFPDLHSELNLSSLELGDSALYFCASSVSTSGGAQYFGPGTRLTVL.

This chain connects TRBV4-1 to TRBJ1-1; 7 bases align to TRBD1. V lost 4 bases, J lost 0 bases, and 5 bases stayed unmatched. This CDR3 is built from 15 residues. In germline, CDR1 is MGHRA, CDR2 YSYEKL. The CDR3 loop reads CASSLQDRLNTEAFF. The CDR3 DNA reads TGCGCCAGCAGCCTCCAGGACAGGCTGAACACTGAAGCTTTCTTT.

The chain recombines TRBV3-1 (or the pseudogene TRBV3-2) with TRBJ1-2; tentatively, D is TRBD1 (5 bases). The V end was cut by 2 bases, the J end by 4 bases, with 14 bases between. CDR1 and CDR2 (germline): LGHDT, YNNKEL (reference sequence). This CDR3 is 15 amino acids long. The CDR3 DNA is TGTGCCAGCAGCCAATCTGGGGCCGCCCTCTATGGCTACACCTTC. Translated: CASSQSGAALYGYTF.

This chain connects TRBV9 to TRBJ1-6; perhaps TRBD1 as D (6 bases). This CDR3 has 15 amino acids. V gave up 7 bases and J gave up 4 bases, with 15 bases separating them. Germline V CDR1 and CDR2: SGDLS, YYNGEE. CDR3 region: CASSGQGNYNSPLHF. The DNA for the CDR3 is TGTGCCAGCTCGGGGCAGGGGAATTATAATTCACCCCTCCACTTT.

The V call is TRBV10-3, the J call TRBJ2-5, with 7 positions matching TRBD1. Germline V gives CDR1 ENHRY, CDR2 SYGVKD. This CDR3 is 18 amino acids long. After removal of 0 bases from V and 5 bases from J, the junction contained 15 bases not matched to a gene. The CDR3 protein is CAISESIEPTGVQETQYF. In DNA form, the CDR3 reads TGTGCCATCAGTGAGTCTATAGAACCCACAGGGGTGCAGGAGACCCAGTACTTC.

This sequence joins TRBV7-3 and TRBJ1-1, with D possibly being TRBD1 (5 bases). V was clipped by 0 bases and J by 4 bases, with 15 bases between them. Germline V lookup: CDR1 SGHTA, CDR2 FQGTGA. The CDR3 contains 16 residues. The CDR3 region is CASSLTGFGAGTEAFF. Written as DNA, the CDR3 is TGTGCCAGCAGCTTAACCGGGTTTGGGGCGGGCACTGAAGCTTTCTTT.

This chain connects TRBV6-5 to TRBJ1-3; D is possibly TRBD1 (6 bases). Germline V gives CDR1 MNHEY, CDR2 SVGAGI. There are 15 residues in the CDR3. The germline V and J ends were trimmed by 5 bases and 2 bases, with 13 bases remaining between them. CDR3 sequence reads: CASSLNRDTGNTIYF. In DNA form, the CDR3 reads TGTGCCAGCAGTCTCAACCGGGACACTGGAAACACCATATATTTT.

This clone was detected only a few times. The chain couples TRBV21-1 to TRBJ2-7; the table names TRBD2, a call not compared with the DNA. TRBV21-1 constitutes a pseudogene. The CDR3 extends over 13 amino acids. CDR3 region: CASSKGEGYEQYV. The CDR3 DNA reads TGTGCCAGCAGCAAAGGAGAGGGTTACGAGCAGTACGTC.

This clone was observed a handful of times. This chain connects TRBV3-1 (or the pseudogene TRBV3-2) to TRBJ2-7, with D possibly being TRBD2 (5 bases). The CDR3 loop spans 21 amino acids. Germline V gene lookup returns CDR1 LGHDT and CDR2 YNNKEL (reference sequence). Between the trimmed V and J ends, which lost 4 bases and 0 bases, there was a span of 31 bases. Here the CDR3 DNA reads TGTGCCAGCAGCCCTGTCGGACTGTATTTGGAGAGTTATTCGGTCTCCTACGAGCAGTACGTC. Amino acids: CASSPVGLYLESYSVSYEQYV.

This sequence joins TRBV3-1 (or the pseudogene TRBV3-2) and TRBJ1-1, with D perhaps matching TRBD1 (5 bases). Trimming took off 2 bases at V and 5 bases at J, with 9 bases between the two ends. Germline V CDR1 and CDR2: LGHDT, YNNKEL (reference sequence). This CDR3 has 13 amino acids. CDR3 nucleotides: TGTGCCAGCAGCCAACGGGGGGGAACTGAAGCTTTCTTT. As protein: CASSQRGGTEAFF.

The V gene is TRBV18, the J gene TRBJ1-1; D not resolved. Looked up from germline, CDR1 is KGHSH and CDR2 is LQKENI. The CDR3 covers 12 residues. Trimming removed 1 base at V and 6 bases at J, with 6 bases between. The CDR3 spells CASSPQGPEAFF. As DNA, the CDR3 is TGTGCCAGCTCACCACAGGGCCCTGAAGCTTTCTTT.

The chain links TRBV7-2 to TRBJ1-1; D perhaps matches TRBD1 (5 bases). Trimming shortened V by 4 bases and J by 4 bases, and 16 bases separated the two germline ends. In germline, CDR1 is SGHTA, CDR2 FQGNSA. This CDR3 spans 15 amino acids. The CDR3 DNA reads TGTGCCAGCAGCTCAAGGGCCGCAGGGACCACTGAAGCTTTCTTT. Translating gives CASSSRAAGTTEAFF.

V gene TRBV7-9 combines with J gene TRBJ1-2; the match to TRBD1 covers 9 bases. The junction had 13 bases not matched to a gene; V was cut back by 5 bases and J by 6 bases. This CDR3 has 16 residues. Per germline, CDR1 SEHNR and CDR2 FQNEAQ (reference sequence). The CDR3 nucleotides are TGTGCCAGCAGCCTTCTCCGGGACAGGGCATTCCATGGCTACACCTTC. Translating it yields CASSLLRDRAFHGYTF.

V gene TRBV11-2 combines with J gene TRBJ1-5; 10 bases align to TRBD1. The CDR3 has 15 amino acids. The J segment lost 4 bases and the V segment lost 4 bases, leaving 4 bases of the junction unmatched. Germline-derived CDR1 and CDR2 are SGHAT and FQNNGV. DNA of the CDR3: TGTGCCAGCAGCTCAGGACAGGGGGGAAATCAGCCCCAGCATTTT. This encodes CASSSGQGGNQPQHF.

This clone was seen a handful of times. V is TRBV6-5 and J is TRBJ2-2; D might be TRBD1 (6 bases). CDR3 length equals 15 residues. Trimming cost V 2 bases and J 2 bases, with 9 bases left between them. Germline CDR1 is MNHEY and CDR2 is SVGAGI. CDR3 in DNA: TGTGCCAGCAGTTACGGGGACATTAACACCGGGGAGCTGTTTTTT. This sequence encodes CASSYGDINTGELFF.